These 17 T cell receptor beta chains were sequenced from one sample in a study of blood T cell repertoires in COVID-19. Data came from immunoSEQ multiplex PCR; TCRdb stores just in-frame clones and leaves some out. The table lists 320,000 or so clones, over 75% of them singletons. Material for sequencing was PBMCs or T cells enriched from blood (not recorded which). These receptors were obtained from a young man who had recovered from COVID-19.

The chain joins TRBV14 to TRBJ1-6, with D perhaps matching TRBD1 (5 bases). The length of the CDR3 is 14 residues. V was pared by 4 bases and J by 7 bases, with 11 bases between. CDR1 SGHDN and CDR2 FVKESK come from the germline V gene. The CDR3 region has the DNA TGTGCCAGCAGCCGCCCAGGGTGGAATTCACCCCTCCACTTT. It translates to CASSRPGWNSPLHF. The full variable domain, rest sourced from reference TRBV14 and TRBJ1-6, is EAGVTQFPSHSVIEKGQTVTLRCDPISGHDNLYWYRRVMGKEIKFLLHFVKESKQDESGMPNNRFLAERTGGTYSTLKVQPAELEDSGVYFCASSRPGWNSPLHFGNGTRLTVT.

The chain has TRBV28 and TRBJ1-1; 9 bases align to TRBD1. Germline values: CDR1 MDHEN, CDR2 SYDVKM. Germline trimming cut 6 bases from V and 4 bases from J; bases unmatched to any gene: 6. The CDR3 length is 14 residues. CDR3 protein: CASRPTGGRTEAFF. CDR3 bases: TGTGCCAGCAGGCCCACAGGGGGCCGCACTGAAGCTTTCTTT.

The chain couples TRBV28 to TRBJ2-2; unclear D gene. The CDR3 extends over 15 amino acids. The V end was cut by 5 bases, the J end by 1 base, with 11 bases between. Germline CDR1 is MDHEN and CDR2 is SYDVKM. CDR3 nucleotide sequence: TGTGCCAGCAGTCCCCCACCAGGGAACACCGGGGAGCTGTTTTTT. Amino acid sequence: CASSPPPGNTGELFF.

The chain has TRBV7-9 and TRBJ2-7, with D possibly being TRBD1 (5 bases). Per germline, CDR1 SEHNR and CDR2 FQNEAQ (reference sequence). This CDR3 region has 13 residues. Trimming pared 2 bases from V and 5 bases from J, leaving 10 bases between. In DNA, the CDR3 is TGTGCCAGCAGCTTAATGGAAGGGGACGAGCAGTACTTC. Amino acid sequence: CASSLMEGDEQYF. The full variable domain, in which reference TRBV7-9 and TRBJ2-7 provide the parts outside the CDR3, is DTGVSQNPRHKITKRGQNVTFRCDPISEHNRLYWYRQTLGQGPEFLTYFQNEAQLEKSRLLSDRFSAERPKGSFSTLEIQRTEQGDSAMYLCASSLMEGDEQYFGPGTRLTVT.

J is TRBJ2-3 and V is TRBV21-1; the D segment call TRBD1 is taken from the table without a DNA check. TRBV21-1 is labeled a pseudogene. CDR3 length: 17 residues. The CDR3 DNA sequence: TGTGCCAGCAGCCGGCTTGGGACACCTCAACCAGGGGATACGCAGTATTTT. Its translation: CASSRLGTPQPGDTQYF.

This chain uses TRBV7-9 with TRBJ1-6; TRBD1 matches at 10 bases. Germline values: CDR1 SEHNR, CDR2 FQNEAQ (reference sequence). V trimming: 1 base; J trimming: 7 bases; junction bases outside the gene matches: 1. The CDR3 length is 15 residues. The CDR3 region is CASSLGQGANSPLHF. DNA for the CDR3: TGTGCCAGCAGCTTAGGACAGGGGGCGAATTCACCCCTCCACTTT.

The chain recombines TRBV19 with TRBJ1-5, with D possibly being TRBD1 (6 bases). CDR3 length: 15 residues. V gave up 7 bases and J gave up 0 bases, with 13 bases separating them. Germline CDR1 LNHDA, CDR2 SQIVND (reference sequence). CDR3 nucleotide sequence: TGTGCCAGTACTACAGGGTCCCTTAGCAATCAGCCCCAGCATTTT. It specifies CASTTGSLSNQPQHF.

A single count supports this clone. The gene calls are TRBV30 and TRBJ1-5; D is possibly TRBD1 (5 bases). Germline CDR1 reads GTSNPN; CDR2 reads SVGIG (reference sequence). Trimming took 0 bases from V and 3 from J, leaving 12 bases between them. This CDR3 spans 15 amino acids. CDR3 in amino acids: CAWSVRNRLNQPQHF. CDR3 coding DNA: TGTGCCTGGAGTGTACGGAACAGGCTCAATCAGCCCCAGCATTTT.

This clone was seen a single time. V and J are TRBV28 and TRBJ1-5; weak D call: TRBD1 (6 bases). Trimming stripped 3 bases from V and 11 bases from J, with 14 bases between. The CDR3 totals 13 residues. The germline V gene encodes CDR1 MDHEN and CDR2 SYDVKM. The CDR3 bases are TGTGCCAGCAGTTTGTTATCGGACAGTACCCAGCATTTT. It specifies CASSLLSDSTQHF.

In DNA, the CDR3 is TGTGCCAGCAGCTTCTCGGGGGGTGATGAAAAACTGTTTTTT. Encoded protein: CASSFSGGDEKLFF. V usage is TRBV5-6 and J usage is TRBJ1-4; D possibly corresponds to TRBD1 (5 bases). The CDR3 covers 14 residues. Trimming shortened V by 2 bases and J by 6 bases, and 11 bases separated the two germline ends. Per germline, CDR1 SGHDT and CDR2 YYEEEE.

The chain links TRBV19 to TRBJ1-1; no definite D call. The V gene's germline CDR1 is LNHDA and CDR2 SQIVND (reference sequence). The V end lost 5 bases, the J end lost 1 base, and 11 bases lay between the germline ends. This CDR3 comprises 14 residues. DNA for the CDR3: TGTGCCAGTAGTGTGTTCCGAGGGAACACTGAAGCTTTCTTT. It yields the protein CASSVFRGNTEAFF.

The J gene is TRBJ2-7, the V gene TRBV3-1 (or the pseudogene TRBV3-2), with 8 bases that match TRBD2. With V trimmed by 1 base and J by 2 bases, 4 bases remained unmatched. Germline values: CDR1 LGHDT, CDR2 YNNKEL (reference sequence). This CDR3 has 15 amino acids. The CDR3 sequence is CASSQVSGGAYEQYF. CDR3 DNA sequence: TGTGCCAGCAGCCAAGTAAGCGGGGGCGCCTACGAGCAGTACTTC.

This sequence joins TRBV30 and TRBJ1-2, with TRBD1 matching 8 bases. This CDR3 region has 13 residues. The V and J ends lost 2 bases and 5 bases, in that order; junction bases with no gene match: 4. The germline V gene encodes CDR1 GTSNPN and CDR2 SVGIG (reference sequence). Written as DNA, the CDR3 is TGTGCCTGGAGTCTAGGGACAGGTTATGGCTACACCTTC. This encodes CAWSLGTGYGYTF.

Points on this clone: The sample contains more than one DNA sequence encoding this CDR3. This rearrangement joins TRBV27 to TRBJ2-7, with 8 bases that match TRBD2. This CDR3 comprises 14 residues. J lost 3 bases, V lost 2 bases, and 3 bases had no gene match. Germline CDR1 is MNHEY and CDR2 is SMNVEV (reference sequence). CDR3 bases: TGTGCCAGCAGTTTACTAGCGGGCCACTACGAGCAGTACTTC. Translation: CASSLLAGHYEQYF.

There are a few counts of this clone. This sequence joins TRBV6-5 and TRBJ2-5, with a tentative D call TRBD1 (6 bases). There are 15 residues in the CDR3. With 0 bases removed from V and 5 bases from J, the gap between germline ends came to 13 bases. Germline V lookup: CDR1 MNHEY, CDR2 SVGAGI. For the CDR3, the DNA is TGTGCCAGCAGTTACTCGAGACAGGTCTTGGAGACCCAGTACTTC. Protein sequence: CASSYSRQVLETQYF.

The chain uses TRBV3-1 (or the pseudogene TRBV3-2) and TRBJ2-5; 7 bases agree with TRBD2. In germline, CDR1 is LGHDT, CDR2 YNNKEL (reference sequence). The CDR3 consists of 16 residues. Trimming removed 4 bases from V and 5 bases from J; junction bases left unmatched: 13. CDR3 residues: CASSPRLAPRGETQYF. CDR3 bases: TGTGCCAGCAGCCCCCGACTAGCCCCCCGCGGGGAGACCCAGTACTTC.

The chain links TRBV5-1 to TRBJ2-1, with D uncertain. The CDR3 is 15 amino acids. Between the trimmed V and J ends, which lost 4 bases and 0 bases, there was a span of 11 bases. Per germline, CDR1 SGHRS and CDR2 YFSETQ. In nucleotides, the CDR3 is TGCGCCAGCAGCCCTAGATGGAGCTCCTACAATGAGCAGTTCTTC. It encodes CASSPRWSSYNEQFF. The full variable domain, with the rest looked up from reference TRBV5-1 and TRBJ2-1, is KAGVTQTPRYLIKTRGQQVTLSCSPISGHRSVSWYQQTPGQGLQFLFEYFSETQRNKGNFPGRFSGRQFSNSRSEMNVSTLELGDSALYLCASSPRWSSYNEQFFGPGTRLTVL.